Listed here are 9 T cell receptor beta chains from one sample, sequenced in a study of T cell responses to AZD1222 COVID-19 vaccine. Profiling relied on immunoSEQ multiplex PCR, and the TCRdb table lists in-frame clones only, not all of them. Seen here are roughly 53,000 clones, about four fifths observed once, and the top ten hold 25% to 30%. The specimen comprised peripheral blood, sampled on day 0 of AZD1222 vaccination. All receptors derive from an adult in good health.

The chain employs TRBV11-2 and TRBJ1-6; no clear D. The V gene lost 2 bases and the J gene lost 8 bases, with 10 bases spanning the gap. Germline V gene sequence: CDR1 SGHAT, CDR2 FQNNGV. CDR3 size: 14 residues. For the CDR3, the DNA is TGTGCCAGCAGCTTATCCGACGGCGATTCACCCCTCCACTTT. Encoded protein: CASSLSDGDSPLHF.

The chain combines TRBV3-1 (or the pseudogene TRBV3-2) with TRBJ2-5; TRBD2 agrees at 10 bases. The V gene's germline CDR1 is LGHDT and CDR2 YNNKEL (reference sequence). V was clipped by 5 bases and J by 8 bases; unmatched bases: 8. CDR3 length equals 14 residues. The CDR3 sequence is CASSSSGSEATQYF. The DNA for the CDR3 is TGTGCCAGCAGCTCTAGCGGGAGTGAGGCTACCCAGTACTTC.

V and J are TRBV5-1 and TRBJ2-7, with 7 bases fitting TRBD2. The CDR3 totals 13 residues. Germline V gene lookup returns CDR1 SGHRS and CDR2 YFSETQ. Trimming removed 4 bases from V and 7 bases from J; junction bases left unmatched: 8. The CDR3, as DNA: TGCGCCAGCAGCAAACCGGCGGGAGATGAGCAGTACTTC. This encodes CASSKPAGDEQYF.

The chain carries TRBV7-9 and TRBJ2-7, with D perhaps TRBD1 (5 bases). V lost 7 bases and J lost 2, with 15 bases in between. CDR3 size: 14 residues. Looked up from germline, CDR1 is SEHNR and CDR2 is FQNEAQ (reference sequence). This CDR3 is CASTPQGGAYEQYF. The CDR3 bases are TGTGCCAGCACCCCGCAGGGCGGAGCCTACGAGCAGTACTTC.

V and J are TRBV11-3 and TRBJ2-7; TRBD1 matches at 8 bases. Germline-derived CDR1 and CDR2 are SGHNT and YENEEA. The junction had 3 bases not matched to a gene; V was cut back by 1 base and J by 4 bases. CDR3 length: 14 residues. The CDR3: CASSLAGQGYEQYF. The CDR3 nucleotides read TGTGCCAGCAGCTTAGCCGGACAGGGTTACGAGCAGTACTTC. Full variable domain (remainder filled in from reference TRBV11-3 and TRBJ2-7): EAGVVQSPRYKIIEKKQPVAFWCNPISGHNTLYWYLQNLGQGPELLIRYENEEAVDDSQLPKDRFSAERLKGVDSTLKIQPAELGDSAVYLCASSLAGQGYEQYFGPGTRLTVT.

A few counts support this clone. The gene calls are TRBV28 and TRBJ2-5; tentative D call: TRBD1 (6 bases). V was clipped by 6 bases and J by 4 bases, with 9 bases between them. The germline V gene has CDR1 MDHEN and CDR2 SYDVKM. This CDR3 spans 12 amino acids. The CDR3 protein is CASRQGGETQYF. Written as DNA, the CDR3 is TGTGCCAGCAGGCAAGGGGGAGAGACCCAGTACTTC.

The chain links TRBV6-6 to TRBJ1-5; TRBD1 agrees at 10 bases. Unmatched junction bases numbered 3, after V lost 7 bases and J lost 0 bases. The germline V gene has CDR1 MNHNY and CDR2 SVGAGI (reference sequence). There are 15 residues in the CDR3. CDR3 sequence: CASTGQGDSNQPQHF. In DNA, the CDR3 is TGTGCCAGCACTGGACAGGGGGATAGCAATCAGCCCCAGCATTTT.

The rearrangement links TRBV5-1 to TRBJ2-1; D unresolved. The V end was cut by 0 bases, the J end by 5 bases, with 6 bases between. The CDR3 covers 13 residues. Germline V gene data show CDR1 as SGHRS and CDR2 as YFSETQ. The DNA of the CDR3 is TGCGCCAGCAGCTTGGACATAGACAATGAGCAGTTCTTC. The encoded protein is CASSLDIDNEQFF.

V usage is TRBV7-9 and J usage is TRBJ2-1, with D possibly TRBD1 on 6 matching bases. This CDR3 is built from 14 residues. Trimming took 0 bases from V and 5 from J, leaving 8 bases between them. The germline CDR1 and CDR2 sequences are SEHNR and FQNEAQ (reference sequence). Here the CDR3 DNA reads TGTGCCAGCAGCTTAGCGGACAGAGACAATGAGCAGTTCTTC. This translates into CASSLADRDNEQFF.